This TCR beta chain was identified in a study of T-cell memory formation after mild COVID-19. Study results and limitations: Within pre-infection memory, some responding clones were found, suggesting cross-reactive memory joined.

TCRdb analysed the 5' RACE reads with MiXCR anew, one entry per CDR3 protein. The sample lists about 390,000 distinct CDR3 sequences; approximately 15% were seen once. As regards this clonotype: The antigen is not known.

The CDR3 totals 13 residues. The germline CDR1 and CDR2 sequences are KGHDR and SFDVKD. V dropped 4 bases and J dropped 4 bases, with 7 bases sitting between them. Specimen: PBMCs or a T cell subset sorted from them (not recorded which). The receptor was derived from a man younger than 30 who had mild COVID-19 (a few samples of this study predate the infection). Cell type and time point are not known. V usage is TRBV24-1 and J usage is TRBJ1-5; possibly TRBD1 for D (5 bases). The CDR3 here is CATSDRENQPQHF. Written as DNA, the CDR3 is TGTGCCACCAGTGACAGGGAAAATCAGCCCCAGCATTTT.